The clone carrying this TCR beta chain was recorded many times. No antigen is known for it. Time point described: longitudinal time-point 1 (baseline). TCRdb reprocessed the 5' RACE reads via MiXCR and lists one record per CDR3 protein. The sample consists of 35,000 or so distinct CDR3 sequences, around 3.1% of them appearing once. With V trimmed by 4 bases and J by 0 bases, 9 bases remained unmatched. The CDR3 runs 17 residues. The data were obtained in a study of neurological immune-mediated disorders. Overall study findings and caveats: With the multiple sclerosis repertoire cluster, neither clinical nor MRI features showed any association.

The sequence was collected from a woman aged 60-75 years with multiple sclerosis. The chain joins TRBV12-3 or TRBV12-4 to TRBJ1-3; 7 bases map to TRBD1. The source material was PBMCs. This CDR3 reads CASSSEGQILSGNTIYF. The DNA for the CDR3 is TGTGCCAGCAGTTCGGAGGGACAGATCCTCTCTGGAAACACCATATATTTT.